These T cell receptor beta chains were read from a single sample in a study of blood T cell repertoires in COVID-19. Some clones are missing from TCRdb's copy, which holds only in-frame ones; the method was immunoSEQ multiplex PCR. Among approximately 230,000 clones listed, just over 90% were seen once. Material for sequencing was PBMCs or T cells enriched from blood (not recorded which). These receptor sequences come from a woman aged 18-30 years who had recovered from COVID-19. The conserved cysteine and the conserved F or W are not part of the CDR3 here.

TRBJ1-1,TRBV15,ATRGQGAFRAF
TRBJ2-7,TRBV4-1,ASSLGDLGYEQY
TRBJ1-1,TRBV28,ASSQTLNVNTEAF
TRBJ1-2,TRBV21-1,ASFVQDNPYGYT
TRBJ2-2,TRBV6-1,ASSVRLAGGSNTGELF
TRBJ1-2,TRBV28,ASSTQGIRRGYT
TRBJ2-7,TRBV7-2,ASSLGQNEQY
TRBJ1-5,TRBV5-8,ASSLESQGAHQPQH
TRBJ1-1,TRBV27,ASSLNRRGTEAF
TRBJ2-7,TRBV27,ASMLGTSGNYEQY
TRBJ1-2,TRBV29-1,SAGEGPHGYT
TRBJ1-4,TRBV4-1,ASSQGISGGVLAEKLF
TRBJ1-5,TRBV5-8,ASSTGQISNQPQH
TRBJ1-1,TRBV20-1,SASKTGGLNTEAF
TRBJ2-2,TRBV4-2,ASSQDTGVGTGELF
TRBJ1-5,TRBV2,ASSAQGQTFPYSNQPQH
TRBJ2-3,TRBV13,ASSTSLWGADTQY
TRBJ1-2,TRBV4-3,ASSQSYRGFNYGYT
TRBJ2-7,TRBV18,ASSPLGTSEVEQY
TRBJ2-3,TRBV5-1,ASSLGGTNTDTQY
TRBJ1-4,TRBV5-1,ASSARTGNEKLF
TRBJ2-1,TRBV7-8,ASSPLTITNEQF
TRBJ1-2,TRBV5-6,ASSLGGRNYGYA
TRBJ1-2,TRBV6-2/TRBV6-3,ASSYLSYGYT
TRBJ2-5,TRBV5-6,ASSLSRVGETQY
TRBJ2-7,TRBV4-2,ASSPQAGDVAYEQY
TRBJ1-6,TRBV20-1,SASEVRNSPLH
TRBJ1-4,TRBV13,ASSFWADGGKLF
TRBJ2-7,TRBV7-3,ASSLDRFYEQY
TRBJ1-2,TRBV5-1,ASSLSAGSDDYT
TRBJ1-1,TRBV28,ASSRTGENTEAF
TRBJ1-1,TRBV7-8,ASSLVPGWDRDHTEAF
TRBJ1-2,TRBV6-5,ASSPTGVYYGYT
TRBJ1-1,TRBV29-1,SGLGAGTGDTEAF
TRBJ2-2,TRBV5-5,ASSPVTGRNTGELF
TRBJ2-7,TRBV11-1,ASSLTQGESDEQY
TRBJ2-1,TRBV28,ASSLSAGQWDEQF